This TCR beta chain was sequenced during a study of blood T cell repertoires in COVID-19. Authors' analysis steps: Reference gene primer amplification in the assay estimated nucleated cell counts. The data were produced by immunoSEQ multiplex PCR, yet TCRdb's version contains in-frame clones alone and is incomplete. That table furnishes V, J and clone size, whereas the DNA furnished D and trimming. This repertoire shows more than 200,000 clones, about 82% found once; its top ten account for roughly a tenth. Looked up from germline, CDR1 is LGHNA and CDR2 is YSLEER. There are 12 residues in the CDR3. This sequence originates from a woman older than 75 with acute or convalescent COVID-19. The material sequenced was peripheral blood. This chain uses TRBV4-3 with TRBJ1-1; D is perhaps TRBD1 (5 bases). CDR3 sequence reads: CASRGRSTEAFF. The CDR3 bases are TGCGCGAGCCGGGGGAGGTCCACTGAAGCTTTCTTT.